This T cell receptor beta chain is drawn from a study of cytomegalovirus exposure and HLA in healthy donors. Study-level results: Common viral pathogens (according to a later analysis) appeared linked to several of the most significant clusters. DRB1 had the most TCR associations and HLA-C the fewest, a later analysis found, with rates varying by HLA locus.

A multiplex PCR was run with 60 Vbeta primers and 13 Jbeta primers. Libraries were prepared by immunoSEQ multiplex PCR; TCRdb keeps only in-frame clonotypes and omits some of them. The listing contains 70,000 or so clones. In the case of this clone: The antigen is undetermined.

The sample consisted of PBMCs. The receptor comes from a man between 35 and 55 years old in good health and CMV-seronegative.

CDR3 sequence (DNA): TGTGCTGGGGGGGGCTACCAAAGCACAGATACGCAGTATTTT. The encoded protein is CAGGGYQSTDTQYF. The rearrangement links TRBV30 to TRBJ2-3, with a tentative D call TRBD2 (7 bases). The CDR3 has 14 amino acids. Germline V gene lookup returns CDR1 GTSNPN and CDR2 SVGIG (reference sequence).